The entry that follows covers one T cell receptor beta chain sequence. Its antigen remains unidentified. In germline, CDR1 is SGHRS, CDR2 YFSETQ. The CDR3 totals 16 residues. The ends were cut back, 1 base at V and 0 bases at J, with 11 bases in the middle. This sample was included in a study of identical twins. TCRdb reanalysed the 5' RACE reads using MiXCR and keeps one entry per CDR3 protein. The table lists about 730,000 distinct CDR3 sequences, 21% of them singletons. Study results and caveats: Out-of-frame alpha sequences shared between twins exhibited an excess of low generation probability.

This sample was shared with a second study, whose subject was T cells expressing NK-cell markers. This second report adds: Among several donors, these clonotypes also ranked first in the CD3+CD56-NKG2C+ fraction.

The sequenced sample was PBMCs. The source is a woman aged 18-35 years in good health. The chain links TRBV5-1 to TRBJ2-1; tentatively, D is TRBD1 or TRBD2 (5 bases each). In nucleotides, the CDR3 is TGCGCCAGCAGCTTGTTTGGGGACGACTCCTACAATGAGCAGTTCTTC. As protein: CASSLFGDDSYNEQFF.